The 5 T cell receptor beta chains in this list originate from one sample, sequenced in a study of human T cells and chemical hapten exposure. TCRdb fed the RACE reads into MiXCR, producing one record per CDR3 protein. Here the sample spans 35,000 or so distinct CDR3 sequences, 5% to 7% being singletons. The time point here: patch test 1, 2 weeks after DPC sensitization. Described treatment: therapeutic diphenylcyclopropenone sensitization with weekly scalp DPC. Whole blood that had not been fractionated was the source of extracted total RNA. Sequenced here: whole blood, sampled in connection with sensitization to the hapten diphenylcyclopropenone (DPC). The receptor source for this set is a woman aged 25-40 years with alopecia areata. Some clones in this sample may be carry-over from other donors' samples.

The rearrangement links TRBV6-6 to TRBJ2-2; 10 bases map to TRBD1. Germline CDR1 is MNHNY and CDR2 is SVGAGI (reference sequence). V gave up 5 bases and J gave up 4 bases; unmatched junction bases: 4. The CDR3 has 15 amino acids. DNA for the CDR3: TGTGCCAGCAGTCCGCGGACAGGGGGCACCGGGGAGCTGTTTTTT. This sequence encodes CASSPRTGGTGELFF.

This clonotype was seen a handful of times. The chain joins TRBV9 to TRBJ1-1; no firm D call. The germline gives CDR1 SGDLS, CDR2 YYNGEE. CDR3 length: 13 residues. Trimming took off 0 bases at V and 4 bases at J, with 7 bases between the two ends. The DNA of the CDR3 is TGTGCCAGCAGCGTAGGGCCAGCCACTGAAGCTTTCTTT. This encodes CASSVGPATEAFF.

The rearrangement uses TRBV4-2 and TRBJ1-1; unclear D gene. This CDR3 region has 14 residues. Trimming shortened V by 1 base and J by 5 bases, and 11 bases separated the two germline ends. Looked up from germline, CDR1 is LGHNA and CDR2 is YNFKEQ. The chain's CDR3 is CASSQGILGTEAFF. The CDR3 DNA sequence: TGTGCCAGCAGCCAAGGTATCCTTGGGACTGAAGCTTTCTTT.

The chain joins TRBV12-3 or TRBV12-4 to TRBJ1-6; tentative D call: TRBD1 (5 bases). V lost 7 bases and J 0 bases, leaving 13 bases between the germline ends. This CDR3 spans 16 amino acids. CDR3 in amino acids: CASNLGDYSYNSPLHF. In DNA, the CDR3 is TGTGCCAGCAACCTGGGGGACTACTCCTATAATTCACCCCTCCACTTT.

This clonotype appeared many times. The chain links TRBV12-3 or TRBV12-4 to TRBJ1-1, with 7 bases that match TRBD1. The CDR3 runs 13 residues. The trim removed 6 bases at V and 6 bases at J, leaving 7 bases unmatched. Here the CDR3 DNA reads TGTGCCAGCAGCTCCACAGGGGCGGCTGAAGCTTTCTTT. Protein product: CASSSTGAAEAFF.